The 26 T cell receptor beta chains below all came from one sample that was sequenced in a study of shared clonotypes between healthy human individuals. The data were produced by immunoSEQ multiplex PCR, yet TCRdb's version contains in-frame clones alone and is incomplete. The table lists 520,000 or so clones, approximately 79% of them singletons, with 13% in the top ten. The sequenced material came from PBMCs. These receptor sequences come from a middle-aged woman in good health. Some clones in this sample may be carry-over from other donors' samples.

V usage is TRBV27 and J usage is TRBJ1-1; D remains unclear. This CDR3 contains 14 residues. Germline V lookup: CDR1 MNHEY, CDR2 SMNVEV (reference sequence). V was shortened by 5 bases and J by 4 bases, with 14 bases between the two germline ends. CDR3 sequence: CASSPSWQSTEAFF. DNA of the CDR3: TGTGCCAGCAGTCCATCGTGGCAGAGCACTGAAGCTTTCTTT.

This clone was observed a handful of times. V usage is TRBV19 and J usage is TRBJ2-2; tentatively, D is TRBD1 (5 bases). Germline V gives CDR1 LNHDA, CDR2 SQIVND (reference sequence). CDR3 length equals 13 residues. Trimming left V 7 bases short and J 7 bases short, with 13 bases between. The CDR3 loop reads CASNPTEIGELFF. The DNA of the CDR3 is TGTGCCAGTAACCCGACAGAGATCGGGGAGCTGTTTTTT.

This clone has just a few counts. The genes are TRBV18 and TRBJ1-3, with no clear D. This CDR3 has 14 residues. The germline V and J ends were trimmed by 3 bases and 4 bases, with 10 bases remaining between them. Germline V lookup: CDR1 KGHSH, CDR2 LQKENI. Here the CDR3 DNA reads TGTGCCAGCTCACCTCGGACGGGCGGAAACACCATATATTTT. It encodes CASSPRTGGNTIYF. The full variable domain, completed using reference TRBV18 and TRBJ1-3, is NAGVMQNPRHLVRRRGQEARLRCSPMKGHSHVYWYRQLPEEGLKFMVYLQKENIIDESGMPKERFSAEFPKEGPSILRIQQVVRGDSAAYFCASSPRTGGNTIYFGEGSWLTVV.

This chain connects TRBV6-6 to TRBJ2-1, with D possibly TRBD2 on 5 matching bases. Looked up from germline, CDR1 is MNHNY and CDR2 is SVGAGI (reference sequence). The CDR3 length is 14 residues. V was clipped by 5 bases and J by 6 bases, with 14 bases between them. CDR3 in DNA: TGTGCCAGCAGTCCGACACTAGGGCGCAATGAGCAGTTCTTC. Amino acid sequence: CASSPTLGRNEQFF.

The chain is built from TRBV29-1 and TRBJ2-5; 7 nucleotides line up with TRBD1. Germline V gene lookup returns CDR1 SQVTM and CDR2 ANQGSEA. CDR3 length: 14 amino acids. V lost 2 bases, J lost 5 bases, and 8 bases stayed unmatched. The CDR3 loop reads CSVESSGGPETQYF. Written as DNA, the CDR3 is TGCAGCGTTGAATCGTCAGGGGGTCCGGAGACCCAGTACTTC.

The J gene is TRBJ2-7, the V gene TRBV2, with D possibly TRBD1 on 6 matching bases. Trimming took 7 bases from V and 3 from J, leaving 22 bases between them. Germline CDR1 SNHLY, CDR2 FYNNEI. CDR3 length equals 16 residues. Here the CDR3 DNA reads TGTGCCAGCATTTCCCTCCAGACCGGCAGGGGCTACGAGCAGTACTTC. Its protein is CASISLQTGRGYEQYF.

This clone was observed a few times. The chain couples TRBV19 to TRBJ2-1; either TRBD1 or TRBD2 may fit D (6 bases each). Germline V gene sequence: CDR1 LNHDA, CDR2 SQIVND (reference sequence). Trimming stripped 5 bases from V and 7 bases from J, with 12 bases between. This CDR3 is built from 13 residues. The CDR3 sequence is CASSHGGGNEQFF. For the CDR3, the DNA is TGTGCCAGTAGTCACGGGGGCGGGAATGAGCAGTTCTTC. Based on the CDR3 plus reference TRBV19 and TRBJ2-1, the full variable domain is DGGITQSPKYLFRKEGQNVTLSCEQNLNHDAMYWYRQDPGQGLRLIYYSQIVNDFQKGDIAEGYSVSREKKESFPLTVTSAQKNPTAFYLCASSHGGGNEQFFGPGTRLTVL.

This clone was counted at least ten times. The chain joins TRBV19 to TRBJ1-4; a weak D match, TRBD1 (5 bases). This CDR3 comprises 13 residues. Germline-derived CDR1 and CDR2 are LNHDA and SQIVND (reference sequence). Trimming left V 3 bases short and J 5 bases short, with 7 bases between. Here the CDR3 DNA reads TGTGCCAGTAGTATTTCAGGGAATGAAAAACTGTTTTTT. Translated: CASSISGNEKLFF.

V usage is TRBV25-1 and J usage is TRBJ2-7, with 7 bases identical to TRBD1. V lost 6 bases to trimming and J lost 7 bases; unmatched junction nucleotides: 6. CDR3 length equals 12 residues. Germline V gives CDR1 MGHDK, CDR2 SYGVNS. CDR3 sequence: CASRGQLREQYF. CDR3 sequence (DNA): TGTGCCAGCAGGGGACAGCTTCGAGAGCAGTACTTC.

V usage is TRBV4-3 and J usage is TRBJ2-2; no clear D gene. The germline V gene has CDR1 LGHNA and CDR2 YSLEER. The CDR3 loop spans 14 amino acids. Trimming removed 3 bases at V and 5 bases at J, with 10 bases between. CDR3 loop: CASSHEADTGELFF. The CDR3 bases are TGCGCCAGCAGCCATGAGGCAGATACCGGGGAGCTGTTTTTT.

This clone was counted a few times. CDR3: CAISTGVETGELFF. The CDR3 region has the DNA TGCGCCATTTCGACAGGGGTGGAGACCGGGGAGCTGTTTTTT. The J gene is TRBJ2-2, the V gene TRBV5-1; the match to TRBD1 covers 8 bases. The CDR3 spans 14 residues. Looked up from germline, CDR1 is SGHRS and CDR2 is YFSETQ. Trimming removed 9 bases from V and 5 bases from J; junction bases left unmatched: 9. The full variable domain, in which reference TRBV5-1 and TRBJ2-2 provide the parts outside the CDR3, is KAGVTQTPRYLIKTRGQQVTLSCSPISGHRSVSWYQQTPGQGLQFLFEYFSETQRNKGNFPGRFSGRQFSNSRSEMNVSTLELGDSALYLCAISTGVETGELFFGEGSRLTVL.

This sequence joins TRBV5-1 and TRBJ2-6, with D possibly TRBD1 on 6 matching bases. Trimming left V 0 bases short and J 4 bases short, with 11 bases between. The CDR3 runs to 16 residues. CDR1 and CDR2 from the germline V gene are SGHRS and YFSETQ. CDR3: CASSLEVGAGANVLTF. The CDR3, as DNA: TGCGCCAGCAGCTTGGAGGTGGGGGCCGGGGCCAACGTCCTGACTTTC.

V is TRBV29-1 and J is TRBJ2-5, with 8 bases that match TRBD1. The J call is in doubt because the DNA end fits TRBJ2-7 better. CDR1 and CDR2 from the germline V gene are SQVTM and ANQGSEA. The CDR3 extends over 16 amino acids. The CDR3 DNA follows: TGCAGCGTTGAAGAGGGGTGGGACAGGAGCTCCTACGAGCAGTACTTC. Its translation is CSVEEGWDRSSYEQYF.

This rearrangement joins TRBV6-4 to TRBJ2-7, with D tentatively TRBD1 or TRBD2 (5 bases each). Germline loops: CDR1 MRHNA, CDR2 SNTAGT. V was cut by 3 bases and J by 0 bases, with 12 bases left in between. This CDR3 contains 15 residues. The CDR3 loop is CASSEVGDPSYEQYF. The CDR3 region has the DNA TGTGCCAGCAGTGAGGTCGGGGACCCCTCCTACGAGCAGTACTTC.

The V and J genes are TRBV2 and TRBJ2-3; TRBD2 matches at 10 bases. This CDR3 region has 16 residues. Germline CDR1 and CDR2: SNHLY and FYNNEI. Trimming at V came to 6 bases and at J to 6 bases, leaving 12 bases not matched to a gene. The DNA for the CDR3 is TGTGCCAGCAGCGGGGGGACTAGCGTCCGAAGCGATACGCAGTATTTT. This encodes CASSGGTSVRSDTQYF.

The chain couples TRBV7-9 to TRBJ2-3, with D uncertain. CDR3 length: 14 amino acids. V lost 1 base, J lost 2 bases, and 7 bases lay in between. Germline-derived CDR1 and CDR2 are SEHNR and FQNEAQ (reference sequence). The CDR3 bases are TGTGCCAGCAGCTTAGACGGCTACACAGATACGCAGTATTTT. This translates into CASSLDGYTDTQYF.

This chain joins TRBV12-5 and TRBJ2-7; D is unclear. V gave up 7 bases and J gave up 6 bases, with 13 bases separating them. CDR1 is LGHNT, CDR2 FRNRAP, per germline. The CDR3 consists of 12 residues. CDR3 in amino acids: CASAPPQTEQYF. CDR3 DNA: TGTGCTAGTGCCCCCCCCCAGACCGAGCAGTACTTC.

V usage is TRBV30 and J usage is TRBJ1-2; TRBD1 aligns across 8 bases. Looked up from germline, CDR1 is GTSNPN and CDR2 is SVGIG (reference sequence). The CDR3 is made up of 13 amino acids. V trimming: 6 bases; J trimming: 7 bases; junction bases outside the gene matches: 10. The CDR3 DNA reads TGTGCCTGCGACAGGGGTGAGGGGCTTGGCTACACCTTC. Translation gives CACDRGEGLGYTF.

The chain is built from TRBV2 and TRBJ2-7; D gene uncertain. The CDR3 sequence is 15 residues long. V lost 1 base and J lost 0, with 10 bases in between. The germline V gene encodes CDR1 SNHLY and CDR2 FYNNEI. The DNA for the CDR3 is TGTGCCAGCAGTGAAGGGGCGGCCAGCTCCTACGAGCAGTACTTC. Translated, it gives CASSEGAASSYEQYF.

CDR3 sequence (DNA): TGTGCCAGCTCACCACCGATAACGACAGCGGAGCTGTTTTTT. Encoded protein: CASSPPITTAELFF. The chain couples TRBV18 to TRBJ2-2; a weak D match, TRBD1 (5 bases). Germline V CDR1 and CDR2: KGHSH, LQKENI. The CDR3 runs 14 residues. Trimming left V 0 bases short and J 10 bases short, with 12 bases between.

The rearrangement joins TRBV7-3 to TRBJ2-2; 10 nucleotides agree with TRBD2. V lost 2 bases to trimming and J lost 5 bases; unmatched junction nucleotides: 5. There are 16 residues in the CDR3. Per germline, CDR1 SGHTA and CDR2 FQGTGA. The CDR3 sequence is CASSLSSGGGTGELFF. The CDR3 DNA sequence: TGTGCCAGCAGCTTATCTAGCGGGGGAGGGACCGGGGAGCTGTTTTTT.

Points on this clone: A junction boundary mismatches the germline segment, possibly from a read error. V and J are TRBV7-7 and TRBJ2-1, with TRBD2 matching over 11 bases. The CDR3 covers 15 residues. Germline V gene sequence: CDR1 SSHAT, CDR2 FNYEAQ (reference sequence). The CDR3 DNA reads as TGTGCTAGCAGCCCCACTAGCGGGAGTAGATATGAGCAGTTCTTC. Residues: CASSPTSGSRYEQFF.

This chain joins TRBV2 and TRBJ2-7, with 7 bases fitting TRBD2. Germline CDR1 and CDR2: SNHLY and FYNNEI. The CDR3 runs 13 residues. V shed 8 bases and J 4 bases; nucleotides not matched to a gene: 8. CDR3 sequence (DNA): TGTGCCAGCGAACGGGGGGTGTTGTACGAGCAGTACTTC. This gives the protein CASERGVLYEQYF.

J is TRBJ1-2 and V is TRBV5-1; 8 bases line up with TRBD1. This CDR3 is built from 14 residues. The V gene end was trimmed by 5 bases and the J gene end by 4 bases; junction bases not matched to a gene: 7. Germline V gene data show CDR1 as SGHRS and CDR2 as YFSETQ. CDR3 bases: TGCGCCAGCAGGGCAGGGACAGGAGGCTATGGCTACACCTTC. Translating gives CASRAGTGGYGYTF.

The rearrangement uses TRBV7-9 and TRBJ2-1; D is undetermined. Germline loops: CDR1 SEHNR, CDR2 FQNEAQ (reference sequence). Trimming removed 5 bases from V and 0 bases from J, with 11 bases in between. The length of the CDR3 is 15 residues. The CDR3 DNA follows: TGTGCCAGCAGCCCGCCTTCGGGCTCCTACAATGAGCAGTTCTTC. Its translation is CASSPPSGSYNEQFF.

This clone was found once. This chain links TRBV28 with TRBJ1-4; tentatively, D is TRBD1 (5 bases). The V end was cut by 7 bases, the J end by 3 bases, with 15 bases between. This CDR3 comprises 15 residues. From germline, CDR1 is MDHEN and CDR2 SYDVKM. CDR3 DNA sequence: TGTGCCAGCACCCTCTTAGTACAGGCTAATGAAAAACTGTTTTTT. Its translation: CASTLLVQANEKLFF.